These 27 T cell receptor beta chains were sequenced from one sample in a study of cytomegalovirus exposure and HLA in healthy donors. The PCR contained 60 Vbeta and 13 Jbeta primers. Data came from immunoSEQ multiplex PCR; TCRdb stores just in-frame clones and leaves some out. The sample consists of approximately 100,000 clones, approximately 80% of them appearing once. The sample comprised PBMCs. The source is a man aged 40-49 years in good health and CMV-seropositive.

The chain recombines TRBV6-5 with TRBJ2-3, with D tentatively TRBD2 (7 bases). The V and J ends lost 3 bases and 0 bases respectively, with 13 bases between them. Germline V CDR1 and CDR2: MNHEY, SVGAGI. This CDR3 spans 16 amino acids. The CDR3, as DNA: TGTGCCAGCAGTTATGGGGGGGCCCTAAGCACAGATACGCAGTATTTT. Translation: CASSYGGALSTDTQYF.

This clone was picked up one time. V usage is TRBV11-2 and J usage is TRBJ2-3; tentative D call: TRBD1 (6 bases). This CDR3 contains 14 residues. In germline, CDR1 is SGHAT, CDR2 FQNNGV. V dropped 5 bases and J dropped 12 bases, with 21 bases sitting between them. CDR3 amino acids: CASSGGGRYNPQYF. As DNA, the CDR3 is TGTGCCAGCAGCGGGGGCGGGCGGTATAACCCACAGTATTTT.

The chain carries TRBV21-1 and TRBJ2-7; the D call TRBD2 from the table was never checked on the DNA. TRBV21-1 is flagged as a pseudogene. The CDR3 length is 11 residues. Here the CDR3 reads CASSKTRFTCF. In DNA form, the CDR3 reads TGTGCCAGCAGCAAAACCCGGTTTACCTGCTTC.

CDR3 nucleotide sequence: TGTGCCAGCAGCCTTGCGGGGGTGCAAGAGACCCAGTACTTC. This sequence encodes CASSLAGVQETQYF. This rearrangement joins TRBV7-2 to TRBJ2-5, with 7 bases identical to TRBD2. Germline-derived CDR1 and CDR2 are SGHTA and FQGNSA. There are 14 residues in the CDR3. The ends lost 5 bases at V and 2 bases at J; junction bases unmatched: 5. The complete variable domain, with remaining parts taken from reference TRBV7-2 and TRBJ2-5, reads GAGVSQSPSNKVTEKGKDVELRCDPISGHTALYWYRQSLGQGLEFLIYFQGNSAPDKSGLPSDRFSAERTGGSVSTLTIQRTQQEDSAVYLCASSLAGVQETQYFGPGTRLLVL.

This chain uses TRBV7-2 with TRBJ2-1, with D unresolved. V lost 4 bases, J lost 4 bases, and 11 bases lay in between. CDR3 length equals 14 residues. Germline CDR1 reads SGHTA; CDR2 reads FQGNSA. The CDR3 reads CASSSLLQYNEQFF. The CDR3, as DNA: TGTGCCAGCAGCTCCTTGCTGCAGTACAATGAGCAGTTCTTC.

The chain links TRBV18 to TRBJ1-1; the match to TRBD1 covers 7 bases. V shed 5 bases and J 4 bases; nucleotides not matched to a gene: 1. Germline V lookup: CDR1 KGHSH, CDR2 LQKENI. CDR3 length: 12 residues. CDR3 in DNA: TGTGCCAGCTCAGGGACAGCCACTGAAGCTTTCTTT. Its protein product is CASSGTATEAFF.

The V and J genes are TRBV5-1 and TRBJ2-5, with TRBD1 matching 7 bases. From germline, CDR1 is SGHRS and CDR2 YFSETQ. V trimming: 4 bases; J trimming: 4 bases; junction bases outside the gene matches: 4. This CDR3 region has 13 residues. CDR3 in amino acids: CASSGQVPETQYF. The CDR3 DNA reads as TGCGCCAGCAGCGGACAGGTACCAGAGACCCAGTACTTC. The variable domain in full, completed from reference TRBV5-1 and TRBJ2-5, reads KAGVTQTPRYLIKTRGQQVTLSCSPISGHRSVSWYQQTPGQGLQFLFEYFSETQRNKGNFPGRFSGRQFSNSRSEMNVSTLELGDSALYLCASSGQVPETQYFGPGTRLLVL.

This sequence joins TRBV7-9 and TRBJ2-3, with a weak D call TRBD2 (7 bases). Germline V gives CDR1 SEHNR, CDR2 FQNEAQ (reference sequence). The CDR3 spans 14 residues. V lost 4 bases, J lost 6 bases, and 14 bases lay in between. The CDR3 DNA sequence: TGTGCCAGCAGCTCGGGGGGCTCGCGGGATACGCAGTATTTT. Translated, it gives CASSSGGSRDTQYF.

The chain links TRBV27 to TRBJ1-6; D is uncertain. V gave up 2 bases and J gave up 10 bases, with 15 bases separating them. CDR3 length equals 15 residues. Germline CDR1 MNHEY, CDR2 SMNVEV (reference sequence). Here the CDR3 DNA reads TGTGCCAGCAGTTTACGACCGGGAAGAGGGTCACCCCTCCACTTT. This sequence encodes CASSLRPGRGSPLHF.

The chain is built from TRBV7-2 and TRBJ2-1, with D possibly TRBD2 on 7 matching bases. Deletions cut 3 bases from V and 0 bases from J, with 15 bases between. Germline values: CDR1 SGHTA, CDR2 FQGNSA. The CDR3 has 17 amino acids. The chain's CDR3 is CASSFAARGASYNEQFF. The CDR3 DNA reads TGTGCCAGCAGCTTTGCCGCCCGGGGGGCCTCCTACAATGAGCAGTTCTTC.

The V and J genes are TRBV11-3 and TRBJ2-2, with 12 bases that match TRBD1. Trimming removed 5 bases from V and 7 bases from J; junction bases left unmatched: 8. The CDR3 length is 16 residues. Germline assignment: CDR1 SGHNT and CDR2 YENEEA. CDR3 DNA sequence: TGTGCCAGCAGCCGAAAGGGGACAGGGGGCCGCGGGGAGCTGTTTTTT. This translates into CASSRKGTGGRGELFF.

The chain links TRBV20-1 to TRBJ1-4; D is ambiguous. The V and J ends lost 1 base and 8 bases respectively, with 5 bases between them. CDR3 length: 11 residues. The germline gives CDR1 DFQATT, CDR2 SNEGSKA (reference sequence). Written as DNA, the CDR3 is TGCAGTGCTAGAGGTTCGGAAAAACTGTTTTTT. It codes for CSARGSEKLFF.

The chain is built from TRBV5-1 and TRBJ2-1; D might be TRBD1 (6 bases). The CDR3 sequence is 15 residues long. Germline loops: CDR1 SGHRS, CDR2 YFSETQ. Trimming took off 7 bases at V and 0 bases at J, with 14 bases between the two ends. The CDR3 is CASSGAQTSYNEQFF. In DNA form, the CDR3 reads TGCGCCAGCTCAGGGGCCCAGACCTCCTACAATGAGCAGTTCTTC.

The J gene is TRBJ1-1, the V gene TRBV7-3; 8 bases agree with TRBD1. Trimming took 2 bases from V and 11 from J; bases not matched to a gene: 7. CDR1 is SGHTA and CDR2 is FQGTGA in the germline V gene. The CDR3 spans 13 residues. The CDR3 DNA is TGTGCCAGCAGCTTAGCCCCAGGGGGCTGGGCTTTCTTT. It yields the protein CASSLAPGGWAFF.

The chain is built from TRBV6-5 and TRBJ2-7; tentatively, D is TRBD1 (6 bases). Germline V gives CDR1 MNHEY, CDR2 SVGAGI. Trimming took 3 bases from V and 7 from J, leaving 16 bases between them. This CDR3 contains 14 residues. CDR3 sequence: CASSYPREGGEQYF. The DNA for the CDR3 is TGTGCCAGCAGTTATCCCAGGGAAGGGGGAGAGCAGTACTTC.

The chain uses TRBV7-8 and TRBJ1-4; 8 nucleotides align to TRBD1. V lost 6 bases and J lost 5; bases outside the gene matches: 14. Per the germline V gene, CDR1 is SGHVS and CDR2 is FQNEAQ. This CDR3 contains 17 residues. CDR3 nucleotides: TGTGCCAGCAGTCAAGGGGCTAGGAGACAGGGGAATGAAAAACTGTTTTTT. Amino acids: CASSQGARRQGNEKLFF.

The J gene is TRBJ1-3, the V gene TRBV2; no clear D gene. The CDR3 has 13 amino acids. Germline assignment: CDR1 SNHLY and CDR2 FYNNEI. Trimming left V 8 bases short and J 1 base short, with 9 bases between. CDR3 loop: CASCRGSGNTIYF. Here the CDR3 DNA reads TGTGCCAGCTGCAGAGGATCTGGAAACACCATATATTTT.

The chain has TRBV25-1 and TRBJ1-2, with no clear D. Germline lookup yields CDR1 MGHDK and CDR2 SYGVNS. The CDR3 has 17 residues. Trimming pared 4 bases from V and 6 bases from J, leaving 24 bases between. The CDR3 DNA is TGTGCCAGCAGTGCCCCCCCACCCCTCGAGGAGGCTGATGGCTACACCTTC. Translated, it gives CASSAPPPLEEADGYTF.

The CDR3 nucleotides are TGTGCCAGCAGCTGGGTTTTACAGGGGAAAAACATTCAGTACTTC. This gives the protein CASSWVLQGKNIQYF. The chain is built from TRBV5-5 and TRBJ2-4; TRBD1 matches 7 bases. The length of the CDR3 is 15 residues. With V trimmed by 3 bases and J by 4 bases, 7 bases remained unmatched. CDR1 is SGHKS and CDR2 is YYEKEE in the germline V gene (reference sequence).

CDR3 nucleotide sequence: TGTGCCAGCAGCTTCCGAGGGACTTTGAACACCGGGGAGCTGTTTTTT. Translation: CASSFRGTLNTGELFF. The chain couples TRBV11-2 to TRBJ2-2; possibly TRBD2 for D (6 bases). Per the germline V gene, CDR1 is SGHAT and CDR2 is FQNNGV. The CDR3 is 16 residues long. V was trimmed by 3 bases and J by 1 base, leaving 12 bases between them.

V usage is TRBV28 and J usage is TRBJ2-1; D unresolved. V was clipped by 6 bases and J by 0 bases, with 18 bases between them. Germline loops: CDR1 MDHEN, CDR2 SYDVKM. CDR3 length: 17 residues. CDR3 DNA: TGTGCCAGCAGGCGATACGGTGGGCGAAGCTCCTACAATGAGCAGTTCTTC. Amino acids: CASRRYGGRSSYNEQFF.

The chain couples TRBV6-5 to TRBJ2-5; unclear D gene. The J call is in doubt because the DNA end fits TRBJ2-7 better. This CDR3 is built from 12 residues. CDR1 is MNHEY and CDR2 is SVGAGI in the germline V gene. The CDR3 nucleotides are TGTGCCAGCAGTCCGCCGCAAAGCGAGCAGTACTTC. Protein sequence: CASSPPQSEQYF.

The rearrangement uses TRBV18 and TRBJ2-7; D is uncertain. CDR3 length: 13 amino acids. Germline V lookup: CDR1 KGHSH, CDR2 LQKENI. The V end lost 2 bases, the J end lost 2 bases, and 7 bases lay between the germline ends. This CDR3 reads CASSPNPTYEQYF. CDR3 DNA sequence: TGTGCCAGCTCACCAAACCCTACCTACGAGCAGTACTTC.

The CDR3 DNA reads as TGTGCCAGCAGTATGACAGATATGAACACTGAAGCTTTCTTT. It yields the protein CASSMTDMNTEAFF. The chain uses TRBV2 and TRBJ1-1; TRBD1 might be the D (5 bases). In germline, CDR1 is SNHLY, CDR2 FYNNEI. V was trimmed by 5 bases and J by 0 bases, leaving 10 bases between them. The CDR3 consists of 14 residues.

The chain recombines TRBV9 with TRBJ2-1, with D maybe TRBD2 (5 bases). CDR1 and CDR2 (germline): SGDLS, YYNGEE. This CDR3 is built from 13 residues. The V gene lost 0 bases and the J gene lost 13 bases, with 14 bases spanning the gap. Written as DNA, the CDR3 is TGTGCCAGCAGCGTAGAGGGCGGGTGGGCCCAGTTCTTC. This codes for CASSVEGGWAQFF.

The rearrangement links TRBV4-1 to TRBJ1-5, with TRBD1 matching 8 bases. V gave up 3 bases and J gave up 5 bases; unmatched junction bases: 3. The CDR3 loop spans 14 amino acids. Germline V lookup: CDR1 MGHRA, CDR2 YSYEKL. The CDR3 loop is CASSHMTGDQPQHF. DNA for the CDR3: TGCGCCAGCAGCCACATGACAGGGGATCAGCCCCAGCATTTT.

The chain employs TRBV18 and TRBJ1-4, with 8 bases aligning to TRBD1. Per the germline V gene, CDR1 is KGHSH and CDR2 is LQKENI. This CDR3 comprises 15 residues. Unmatched junction bases numbered 4, after V lost 4 bases and J lost 3 bases. Here the CDR3 reads CASSLRQGSNEKLFF. The CDR3, as DNA: TGTGCCAGCTCACTGCGACAGGGGTCTAATGAAAAACTGTTTTTT.